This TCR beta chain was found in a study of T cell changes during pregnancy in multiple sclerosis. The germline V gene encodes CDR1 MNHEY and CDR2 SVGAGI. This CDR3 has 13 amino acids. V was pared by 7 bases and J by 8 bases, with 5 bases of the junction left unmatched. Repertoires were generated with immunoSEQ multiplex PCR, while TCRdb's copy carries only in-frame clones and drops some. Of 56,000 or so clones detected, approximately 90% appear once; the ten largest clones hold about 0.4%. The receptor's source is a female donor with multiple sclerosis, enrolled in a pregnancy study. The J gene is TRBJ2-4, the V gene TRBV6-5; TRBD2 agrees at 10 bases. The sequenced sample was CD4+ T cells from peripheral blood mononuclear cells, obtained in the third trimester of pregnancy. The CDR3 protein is CASKAGGLDIQYF. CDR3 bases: TGTGCCAGCAAAGCGGGGGGGCTGGACATTCAGTACTTC.